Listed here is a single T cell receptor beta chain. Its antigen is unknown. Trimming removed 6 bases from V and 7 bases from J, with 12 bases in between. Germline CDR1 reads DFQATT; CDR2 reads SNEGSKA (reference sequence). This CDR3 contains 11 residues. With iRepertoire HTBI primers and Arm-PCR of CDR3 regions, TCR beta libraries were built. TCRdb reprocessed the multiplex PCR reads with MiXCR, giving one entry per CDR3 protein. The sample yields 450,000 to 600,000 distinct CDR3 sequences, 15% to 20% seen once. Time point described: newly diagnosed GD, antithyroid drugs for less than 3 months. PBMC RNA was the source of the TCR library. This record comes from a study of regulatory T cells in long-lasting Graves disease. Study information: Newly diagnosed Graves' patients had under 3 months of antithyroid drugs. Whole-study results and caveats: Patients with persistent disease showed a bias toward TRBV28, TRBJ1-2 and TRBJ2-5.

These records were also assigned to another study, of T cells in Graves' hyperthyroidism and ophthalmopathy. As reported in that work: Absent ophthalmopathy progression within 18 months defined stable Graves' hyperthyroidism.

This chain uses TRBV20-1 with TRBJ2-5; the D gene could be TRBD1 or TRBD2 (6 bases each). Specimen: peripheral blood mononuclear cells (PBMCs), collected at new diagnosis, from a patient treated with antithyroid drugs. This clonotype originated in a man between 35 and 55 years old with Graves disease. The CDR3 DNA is TGCAGTGCGGGGGGCCTGGGGACCCAGTACTTC. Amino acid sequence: CSAGGLGTQYF.